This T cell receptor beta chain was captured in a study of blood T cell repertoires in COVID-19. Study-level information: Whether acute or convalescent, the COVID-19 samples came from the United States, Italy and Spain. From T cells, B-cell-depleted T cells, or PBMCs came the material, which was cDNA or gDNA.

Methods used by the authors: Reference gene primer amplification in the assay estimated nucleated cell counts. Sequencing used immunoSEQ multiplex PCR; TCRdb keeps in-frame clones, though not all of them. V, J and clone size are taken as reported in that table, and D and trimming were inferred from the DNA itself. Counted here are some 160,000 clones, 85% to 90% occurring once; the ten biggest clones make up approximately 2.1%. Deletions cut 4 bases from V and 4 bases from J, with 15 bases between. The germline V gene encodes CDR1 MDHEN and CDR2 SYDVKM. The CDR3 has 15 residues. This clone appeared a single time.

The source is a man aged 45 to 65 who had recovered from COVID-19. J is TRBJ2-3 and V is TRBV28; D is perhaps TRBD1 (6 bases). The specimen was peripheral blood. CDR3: CASSSWTVGADTQYF. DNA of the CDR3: TGTGCCAGCAGTTCCTGGACAGTTGGGGCAGATACGCAGTATTTT.